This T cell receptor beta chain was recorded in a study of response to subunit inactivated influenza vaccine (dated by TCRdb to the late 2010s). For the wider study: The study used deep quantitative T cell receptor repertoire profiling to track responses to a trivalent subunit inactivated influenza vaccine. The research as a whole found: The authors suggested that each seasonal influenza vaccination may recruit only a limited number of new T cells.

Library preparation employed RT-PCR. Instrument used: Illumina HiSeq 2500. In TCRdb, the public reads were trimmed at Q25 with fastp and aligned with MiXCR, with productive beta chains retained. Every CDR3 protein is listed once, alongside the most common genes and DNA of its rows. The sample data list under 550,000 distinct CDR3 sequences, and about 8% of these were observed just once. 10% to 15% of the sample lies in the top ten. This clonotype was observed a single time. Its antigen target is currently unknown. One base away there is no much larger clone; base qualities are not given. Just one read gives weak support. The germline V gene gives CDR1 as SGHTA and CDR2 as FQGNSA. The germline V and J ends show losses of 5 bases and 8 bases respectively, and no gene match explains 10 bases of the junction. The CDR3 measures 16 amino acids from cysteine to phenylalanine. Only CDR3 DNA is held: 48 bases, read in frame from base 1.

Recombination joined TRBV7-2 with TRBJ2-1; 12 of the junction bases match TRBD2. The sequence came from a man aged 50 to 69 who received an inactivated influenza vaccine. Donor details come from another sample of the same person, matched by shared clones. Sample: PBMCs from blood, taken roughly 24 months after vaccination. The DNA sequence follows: TGTGCCAGCAGCCTCACTAGCGGGAGGCTTCGGTATGAGCAGTTCTTC. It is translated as CASSLTSGRLRYEQFF.